A selection of T cell receptor beta chains follows, all from one sample in a study of response to subunit inactivated influenza vaccine. TCRdb reprocessed the RT-PCR reads with MiXCR, giving one entry per CDR3 protein. The table shows about 170,000 distinct CDR3 sequences, with less than 15% occurring only once. Another study also made use of these data, one on T cells expressing NK-cell markers.

Sequenced material: CD8+ T cells sorted from PBMCs, taken 11 to 12 days after vaccination. All receptors derive from a man aged 50 or older who received an inactivated influenza vaccine. The CDR3 runs from the conserved cysteine through the conserved F or W. A D gene is named only where the DNA matches it firmly. Not all rows give a size; the values are once, few, many and, for expanded clones, a class.

clone_size: few; d_call: -; j_call: TRBJ2-3; v_call: TRBV12-3/TRBV12-4; cdr3_aa: CASSFVQGPDTQYF; cdr3_nt: TGTGCCAGCAGTTTCGTGCAGGGCCCAGATACGCAGTATTTT
clone_size: -; d_call: -; j_call: TRBJ1-2; v_call: TRBV7-2; cdr3_aa: CASSFNRAGLLGYTF; cdr3_nt: TGTGCCAGCAGCTTCAATCGGGCAGGCCTTTTGGGCTACACCTTC
clone_size: -; d_call: TRBD1; j_call: TRBJ2-7; v_call: TRBV28; cdr3_aa: CASSRTGTGGLFSYEQYF; cdr3_nt: TGTGCCAGCAGCCGTACCGGGACAGGGGGCCTTTTCTCCTACGAGCAGTACTTC
clone_size: few; d_call: -; j_call: TRBJ2-7; v_call: TRBV20-1; cdr3_aa: CSATGATSEQYF; cdr3_nt: TGCAGTGCCACCGGGGCCACCTCCGAGCAGTACTTC
clone_size: many; d_call: -; j_call: TRBJ2-7; v_call: TRBV20-1; cdr3_aa: CSVGQLYEQYF; cdr3_nt: TGCAGTGTGGGCCAACTATACGAGCAGTACTTC
clone_size: -; d_call: TRBD1; j_call: TRBJ2-7; v_call: TRBV25-1; cdr3_aa: CASSHDRAHEQYF; cdr3_nt: TGTGCCAGCAGCCACGACAGGGCCCACGAGCAGTACTTC
clone_size: -; d_call: -; j_call: TRBJ2-2; v_call: TRBV11-2; cdr3_aa: CSSSPIFGHLVQPDTGELFF; cdr3_nt: TGTTCCAGCAGCCCCATCTTTGGACACCTTGTCCAACCCGACACCGGGGAGCTGTTTTTT
clone_size: -; d_call: TRBD1; j_call: TRBJ1-1; v_call: TRBV5-6; cdr3_aa: CASSEGQGVRTEAFF; cdr3_nt: TGTGCCAGCAGCGAGGGACAGGGGGTGAGAACTGAAGCTTTCTTT
clone_size: few; d_call: -; j_call: TRBJ2-7; v_call: TRBV13; cdr3_aa: CASRQAGKEQYF; cdr3_nt: TGTGCCAGCAGACAGGCAGGGAAAGAGCAGTACTTC
clone_size: few; d_call: -; j_call: TRBJ1-2; v_call: TRBV4-3; cdr3_aa: CASSQDSRGRGMAYGYTF; cdr3_nt: TGCGCCAGCAGCCAAGATTCCCGAGGGCGGGGGATGGCCTATGGCTACACCTTC
clone_size: -; d_call: TRBD1; j_call: TRBJ2-3; v_call: TRBV15; cdr3_aa: CATSSPGTGPEDTQYF; cdr3_nt: TGTGCCACCAGCAGTCCCGGGACAGGGCCCGAGGATACGCAGTATTTT
clone_size: many; d_call: -; j_call: TRBJ2-3; v_call: TRBV12-3/TRBV12-4; cdr3_aa: CASTLGATDTQYF; cdr3_nt: TGTGCCAGCACCCTAGGGGCAACAGATACGCAGTATTTT
clone_size: many; d_call: TRBD1; j_call: TRBJ2-7; v_call: TRBV10-3; cdr3_aa: CAIRTGDRPNYEQYF; cdr3_nt: TGTGCCATCAGGACAGGGGACAGGCCCAACTACGAGCAGTACTTC
clone_size: many; d_call: -; j_call: TRBJ2-2; v_call: TRBV5-5; cdr3_aa: CATTLWADGELFF; cdr3_nt: TGTGCCACCACCTTGTGGGCGGACGGGGAGCTGTTTTTT
clone_size: -; d_call: TRBD1; j_call: TRBJ2-7; v_call: TRBV28; cdr3_aa: CASQGAGLTFYEQYF; cdr3_nt: TGTGCCAGCCAGGGGGCGGGACTGACCTTCTACGAGCAGTACTTC
clone_size: few; d_call: -; j_call: TRBJ1-1; v_call: TRBV27; cdr3_aa: CASSLWGGTTEAFF; cdr3_nt: TGTGCCAGCAGTTTATGGGGAGGAACCACTGAAGCTTTCTTT
clone_size: -; d_call: -; j_call: TRBJ1-1; v_call: TRBV12-5; cdr3_aa: CASGGGGSTEAFF; cdr3_nt: TGTGCTAGTGGAGGAGGGGGAAGCACTGAAGCTTTCTTT
clone_size: many; d_call: TRBD1; j_call: TRBJ2-5; v_call: TRBV10-2; cdr3_aa: CASSHLGGETQYF; cdr3_nt: TGCGCCAGCAGTCACTTAGGGGGCGAGACCCAGTACTTC
clone_size: -; d_call: TRBD2; j_call: TRBJ2-1; v_call: TRBV28; cdr3_aa: CASPGGTPYNEQFF; cdr3_nt: TGTGCCAGCCCGGGGGGAACCCCCTACAATGAGCAGTTCTTC
clone_size: -; d_call: -; j_call: TRBJ2-7; v_call: TRBV27; cdr3_aa: CASSLGGPGYEQYF; cdr3_nt: TGTGCCAGCAGTTTAGGAGGCCCGGGCTACGAGCAGTACTTC
clone_size: few; d_call: -; j_call: TRBJ2-7; v_call: TRBV28; cdr3_aa: CASSLGSRYEQYF; cdr3_nt: TGTGCCAGCAGTCTGGGGTCCCGGTACGAGCAGTACTTC
clone_size: few; d_call: TRBD2; j_call: TRBJ2-7; v_call: TRBV12-3/TRBV12-4; cdr3_aa: CASSLGLAGIYEQYF; cdr3_nt: TGTGCCAGCAGTCTGGGACTAGCGGGAATATACGAGCAGTACTTC
clone_size: few; d_call: TRBD2; j_call: TRBJ2-7; v_call: TRBV15; cdr3_aa: CATSPSGPLGQYF; cdr3_nt: TGTGCCACCAGTCCTAGCGGACCATTGGGGCAGTACTTC
clone_size: few; d_call: TRBD2; j_call: TRBJ2-3; v_call: TRBV9; cdr3_aa: CASSVASGILDTQYF; cdr3_nt: TGTGCCAGCAGCGTAGCTAGCGGGATCCTCGATACGCAGTATTTT
clone_size: -; d_call: -; j_call: TRBJ1-5; v_call: TRBV27; cdr3_aa: CASSLLQGGQPQHF; cdr3_nt: TGTGCCAGCAGTTTATTACAGGGTGGACAGCCCCAGCATTTT
clone_size: -; d_call: -; j_call: TRBJ2-7; v_call: TRBV2; cdr3_aa: CASILDAGTYEQYF; cdr3_nt: TGTGCCAGCATTCTAGACGCTGGTACCTACGAGCAGTACTTC
clone_size: -; d_call: TRBD1; j_call: TRBJ2-1; v_call: TRBV7-9; cdr3_aa: CASTHRDRGFNEQFF; cdr3_nt: TGTGCCAGCACACACCGGGACAGGGGCTTCAATGAGCAGTTCTTC
clone_size: few; d_call: -; j_call: TRBJ2-7; v_call: TRBV7-8; cdr3_aa: CASSLGLRSYEQYF; cdr3_nt: TGTGCCAGCAGCTTAGGACTCCGCTCCTACGAGCAGTACTTC
clone_size: -; d_call: TRBD1; j_call: TRBJ2-3; v_call: TRBV12-3/TRBV12-4; cdr3_aa: CASSHTGVSTDTQYF; cdr3_nt: TGTGCCAGCAGTCACACAGGGGTTAGCACAGATACGCAGTATTTT
clone_size: -; d_call: -; j_call: TRBJ2-5; v_call: TRBV6-1; cdr3_aa: CASSVRARDYFQETQYF; cdr3_nt: TGTGCCAGCAGTGTTAGGGCGCGAGACTATTTCCAAGAGACCCAGTACTTC
clone_size: few; d_call: -; j_call: TRBJ2-1; v_call: TRBV4-1; cdr3_aa: CASSQDTGLTDDEQFF; cdr3_nt: TGCGCCAGCAGCCAAGATACGGGACTGACAGACGATGAGCAGTTCTTC
clone_size: few; d_call: -; j_call: TRBJ2-3; v_call: TRBV11-2; cdr3_aa: CASSPHWGSPDTQYF; cdr3_nt: TGTGCCAGCAGCCCCCACTGGGGTAGCCCAGATACGCAGTATTTT
clone_size: -; d_call: -; j_call: TRBJ1-2; v_call: TRBV7-9; cdr3_aa: CAGRDTATNYGYTF; cdr3_nt: TGTGCCGGACGGGACACCGCTACTAACTATGGCTACACCTTC
clone_size: -; d_call: TRBD1; j_call: TRBJ2-3; v_call: TRBV4-3; cdr3_aa: CASSQDRQGVADTQYF; cdr3_nt: TGCGCCAGCAGCCAAGATCGTCAGGGGGTCGCAGATACGCAGTATTTT
clone_size: few; d_call: -; j_call: TRBJ2-2; v_call: TRBV9; cdr3_aa: CASSPPTGSGELFF; cdr3_nt: TGTGCCAGCAGCCCACCCACAGGGTCCGGGGAGCTGTTTTTT
clone_size: -; d_call: TRBD1; j_call: TRBJ2-2; v_call: TRBV7-9; cdr3_aa: CASSGTEGLPGELFF; cdr3_nt: TGTGCCAGCAGCGGGACAGAAGGGTTGCCCGGGGAGCTGTTTTTT
clone_size: many; d_call: -; j_call: TRBJ2-5; v_call: TRBV28; cdr3_aa: CASSFVVQETQYF; cdr3_nt: TGTGCCAGCAGTTTTGTGGTTCAAGAGACCCAGTACTTC
clone_size: few; d_call: -; j_call: TRBJ2-1; v_call: TRBV28; cdr3_aa: CASSRGDEQFF; cdr3_nt: TGTGCCAGCAGCAGGGGGGATGAGCAGTTCTTC
clone_size: -; d_call: TRBD1; j_call: TRBJ2-4; v_call: TRBV11-2; cdr3_aa: CASSLQGARLKNIQYF; cdr3_nt: TGTGCCAGCAGCTTACAGGGGGCTCGACTGAAAAACATTCAGTACTTC